This is a list of T cell receptor beta chains from one sample in a study of CD8 T cells in ankylosing spondylitis. TCRdb itself ran the 5' RACE reads through MiXCR, one entry per CDR3 protein. The sample lists approximately 100,000 distinct CDR3 sequences; 8% to 10% were seen once. Specimen: blood, either unsorted or a sorted T cell fraction (not recorded which). Receptor source: a male donor with ankylosing spondylitis or in good health (not recorded which). Both conserved end residues are part of each CDR3. The D gene is left open where the match is weak. Expanded clones get a size class; other rows say once, few or many, or leave the size out.

v_call: TRBV4-1
cdr3_length: 13
j_call: TRBJ2-7
d_call: .
clone_size: many
cdr3_nt: TGCGCCAGCAGCCAAGTCGAGGGGGACGAGCAGTACTTC
cdr3_aa: CASSQVEGDEQYF

v_call: TRBV20-1
cdr3_length: 17
j_call: TRBJ2-3
d_call: TRBD1
clone_size: many
cdr3_nt: TGCAGTGCTAGGATGTCGGTCGGGACAGGGGGCGCAGATACGCAGTATTTT
cdr3_aa: CSARMSVGTGGADTQYF

v_call: TRBV4-1
cdr3_length: 14
j_call: TRBJ2-5
d_call: .
clone_size: once
cdr3_nt: TGCGCCAGCAGCCAAGAAGAAGGGCGGGAGACCCAGTACTTC
cdr3_aa: CASSQEEGRETQYF

v_call: TRBV9
cdr3_length: 15
j_call: TRBJ2-3
d_call: .
clone_size: many
cdr3_nt: TGTGCCAGCAGCCTCACAGGGTCCCGCACAGATACGCAGTATTTT
cdr3_aa: CASSLTGSRTDTQYF

v_call: TRBV4-3
cdr3_length: 13
j_call: TRBJ2-2
d_call: .
clone_size: many
cdr3_nt: TGCGCCAGCAGCCAAGAATACACCGGGGAGCTGTTTTTT
cdr3_aa: CASSQEYTGELFF

v_call: TRBV29-1
cdr3_length: 15
j_call: TRBJ2-5
d_call: .
clone_size: .
cdr3_nt: TGCAGCGTTGGCTCACAGGGTAAAGGGTTAGAGACCCAGTACTTC
cdr3_aa: CSVGSQGKGLETQYF

v_call: TRBV20-1
cdr3_length: 15
j_call: TRBJ2-2
d_call: .
clone_size: many
cdr3_nt: TGCAGTGCTAGTATCGACACCACGGGAACCGGGGAGCTGTTTTTT
cdr3_aa: CSASIDTTGTGELFF

v_call: TRBV7-9
cdr3_length: 16
j_call: TRBJ2-1
d_call: .
clone_size: few
cdr3_nt: TGTGCCAGCAGCAGAGGAACAGGGAGTGAATACAATGAGCAGTTCTTC
cdr3_aa: CASSRGTGSEYNEQFF

v_call: TRBV5-5
cdr3_length: 13
j_call: TRBJ1-6
d_call: .
clone_size: many
cdr3_nt: TGTGCAACCCAACCATCCTATAATTCACCCCTCCACTTT
cdr3_aa: CATQPSYNSPLHF

v_call: TRBV7-2
cdr3_length: 20
j_call: TRBJ2-1
d_call: .
clone_size: .
cdr3_nt: TGTGCCAGCAGCTTAGCGGGAGGAGCTGGGTTGGAGCCCTCCTACAATGAGCAGTTCTTC
cdr3_aa: CASSLAGGAGLEPSYNEQFF

v_call: TRBV20-1
cdr3_length: 12
j_call: TRBJ2-7
d_call: .
clone_size: many
cdr3_nt: TGCAGTGCTAAAACGGTCTGGGACGAGCAGTACTTC
cdr3_aa: CSAKTVWDEQYF

v_call: TRBV28
cdr3_length: 14
j_call: TRBJ2-7
d_call: TRBD2
clone_size: many
cdr3_nt: TGTGCCAGCAGTTTAGCGGGAGTTATTCTCGAGCAGTACTTC
cdr3_aa: CASSLAGVILEQYF

v_call: TRBV6-1
cdr3_length: 14
j_call: TRBJ2-7
d_call: .
clone_size: many
cdr3_nt: TGTGCCAGCAGTCCAGCTTGGGGCTCCTACGAGCAGTACTTC
cdr3_aa: CASSPAWGSYEQYF

v_call: TRBV20-1
cdr3_length: 14
j_call: TRBJ2-2
d_call: .
clone_size: many
cdr3_nt: TGCAGTGCTAGCCTTATCGGGGTTGGCGGGGAGCTGTTTTTT
cdr3_aa: CSASLIGVGGELFF

v_call: TRBV5-1
cdr3_length: 15
j_call: TRBJ1-1
d_call: .
clone_size: .
cdr3_nt: TGCGCCAGCACTTTGGGTTTACAGCCGAACACTGAAGCTTTCTTT
cdr3_aa: CASTLGLQPNTEAFF

v_call: TRBV12-3/TRBV12-4
cdr3_length: 11
j_call: TRBJ2-2
d_call: .
clone_size: many
cdr3_nt: TGTGCCAGCAGTTTTGCCGGGGAGCTGTTTTTT
cdr3_aa: CASSFAGELFF

v_call: TRBV24-1
cdr3_length: 13
j_call: TRBJ2-5
d_call: .
clone_size: many
cdr3_nt: TGTGCCACCAGTGATCCAAGCGACCCATGGCTGTACTTC
cdr3_aa: CATSDPSDPWLYF

v_call: TRBV20-1
cdr3_length: 13
j_call: TRBJ1-1
d_call: .
clone_size: many
cdr3_nt: TGCAGTGCTGAAGGACATATGGGGACTGAAGCTTTCTTT
cdr3_aa: CSAEGHMGTEAFF

v_call: TRBV10-3
cdr3_length: 16
j_call: TRBJ1-3
d_call: TRBD1
clone_size: few
cdr3_nt: TGTGCCATCAGTGAGGGGGACAGGGGATCTGGAAACACCATATATTTT
cdr3_aa: CAISEGDRGSGNTIYF

v_call: TRBV20-1
cdr3_length: 16
j_call: TRBJ2-3
d_call: TRBD2
clone_size: .
cdr3_nt: TGCAGTGCTGGGGAGGTGACTAGCGGGGCCACAGATACGCAGTATTTT
cdr3_aa: CSAGEVTSGATDTQYF

v_call: TRBV4-2
cdr3_length: 16
j_call: TRBJ2-1
d_call: TRBD2
clone_size: .
cdr3_nt: TGTGCCAGCAGCCAAGGACTAGCGGGGGGCCACAGTGAGCAGTTCTTC
cdr3_aa: CASSQGLAGGHSEQFF

v_call: TRBV25-1
cdr3_length: 14
j_call: TRBJ2-2
d_call: .
clone_size: few
cdr3_nt: TGTGCCAGCAGTGAATCAGGCTCCACCGGGGAGCTGTTTTTT
cdr3_aa: CASSESGSTGELFF

v_call: TRBV7-9
cdr3_length: 15
j_call: TRBJ1-1
d_call: .
clone_size: many
cdr3_nt: TGTGCCAGCAGCTTAGCAACGAGAGAATGGACTGAAGCTTTCTTT
cdr3_aa: CASSLATREWTEAFF

v_call: TRBV7-2
cdr3_length: 13
j_call: TRBJ2-7
d_call: .
clone_size: few
cdr3_nt: TGTGCCAGCAGCCCTAGCGCTCTCTACGAGCAGTACTTC
cdr3_aa: CASSPSALYEQYF

v_call: TRBV3-1
cdr3_length: 15
j_call: TRBJ1-1
d_call: .
clone_size: many
cdr3_nt: TGTGCCAGCAGTCAGACCGGGACAACGAACACTGAAGCTTTCTTT
cdr3_aa: CASSQTGTTNTEAFF

v_call: TRBV5-1
cdr3_length: 15
j_call: TRBJ1-4
d_call: .
clone_size: many
cdr3_nt: TGCGCCAGCAGCTTGGGTAGGGACGTCAACGAAAAACTGTTTTTT
cdr3_aa: CASSLGRDVNEKLFF

v_call: TRBV20-1
cdr3_length: 13
j_call: TRBJ2-1
d_call: .
clone_size: many
cdr3_nt: TGCAGTGCTAGAGATCTGAACAGCAATGAGCAGTTCTTC
cdr3_aa: CSARDLNSNEQFF